This T cell receptor beta chain came from a study of T cells expressing NK-cell markers. As for the study in general: Repertoire data for TCR beta were derived from sorted T cells (CD3+CD56+NKG2C+, CD3+CD56+NKG2C- and CD3+CD56-NKG2C+).

TCR beta cDNA was generated via 5'RACE template switching incorporating UMIs. With the 5' RACE reads reprocessed, TCRdb shows one record per CDR3 protein and no DNA. The table lists over 150,000 distinct CDR3 sequences, with around 20% in the top ten. The CDR3 loop spans 17 amino acids. Germline CDR1 reads SGHDN; CDR2 reads FVKESK. On this clonotype itself: Its antigen is currently unknown.

Study-wide points: The same clonotypes also predominated in the CD3+CD56-NKG2C+ fraction of a handful of donors. Of the CD8+ T cells in about 6 donors, roughly 1.0-7.5% belonged to dominant NKG2C+ clonotypes.

Sequenced: blood T cells: a sorted CD56 or NKG2C T cell subset, CD4+ or CD8+ T cells, or bulk PBMC T cells (not recorded which). The source of this sequence is a man aged 18-69 years in good health. The chain uses TRBV14 and TRBJ2-2; TCRdb indicates TRBD2, and absent DNA this call remains unverified. The chain's CDR3 is CASSQAAWSGLTGELFF.